This entry features one T cell receptor (beta chain) sequence. These data come from a study of blood T cell repertoires in COVID-19. Original processing notes: Estimates of nucleated cell counts were drawn from the amplification of reference gene primers. Produced via immunoSEQ multiplex PCR; TCRdb's table is partial and in-frame only. V and J calls and clone size are those listed in that table; D and trimming were worked out from the DNA. The repertoire holds hundreds of thousands of clones, approximately 85% seen once, with more than 0.55% in the top ten. Looked up from germline, CDR1 is SGHTA and CDR2 is FQGTGA. The V gene lost 2 bases and the J gene lost 9 bases, with 23 bases spanning the gap. The CDR3 runs to 17 residues.

Sequencing used peripheral blood. The receptor was isolated from a human donor in a cohort sampled during active COVID-19. The chain links TRBV7-3 to TRBJ2-1, with a weak D call TRBD2 (5 bases). The CDR3 region has the DNA TGTGCCAGCAGCTTATCGGTATTCGGGGATGTGCCTAGTGAGCAGTTCTTC. Residues: CASSLSVFGDVPSEQFF.